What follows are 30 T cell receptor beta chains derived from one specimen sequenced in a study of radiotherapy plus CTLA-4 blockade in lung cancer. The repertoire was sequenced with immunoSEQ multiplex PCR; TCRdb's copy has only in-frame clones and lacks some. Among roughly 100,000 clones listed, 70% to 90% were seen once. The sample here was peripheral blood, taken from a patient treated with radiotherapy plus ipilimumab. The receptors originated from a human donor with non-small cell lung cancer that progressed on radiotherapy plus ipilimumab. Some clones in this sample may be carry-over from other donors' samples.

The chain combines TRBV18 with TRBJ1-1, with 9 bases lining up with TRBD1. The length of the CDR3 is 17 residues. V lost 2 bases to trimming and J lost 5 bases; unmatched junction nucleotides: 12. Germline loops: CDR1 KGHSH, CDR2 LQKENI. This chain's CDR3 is CASSPKGQGVPGTEAFF. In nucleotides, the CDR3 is TGTGCCAGCTCACCAAAGGGACAGGGAGTCCCGGGGACTGAAGCTTTCTTT. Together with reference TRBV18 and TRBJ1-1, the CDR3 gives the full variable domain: NAGVMQNPRHLVRRRGQEARLRCSPMKGHSHVYWYRQLPEEGLKFMVYLQKENIIDESGMPKERFSAEFPKEGPSILRIQQVVRGDSAAYFCASSPKGQGVPGTEAFFGQGTRLTVV.

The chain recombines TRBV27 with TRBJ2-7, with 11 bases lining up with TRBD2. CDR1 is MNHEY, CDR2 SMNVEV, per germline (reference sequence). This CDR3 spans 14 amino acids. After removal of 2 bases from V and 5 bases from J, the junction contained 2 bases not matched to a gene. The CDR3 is CASSLTSGGDEQYF. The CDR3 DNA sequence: TGTGCCAGCAGTTTAACTAGCGGGGGTGACGAGCAGTACTTC.

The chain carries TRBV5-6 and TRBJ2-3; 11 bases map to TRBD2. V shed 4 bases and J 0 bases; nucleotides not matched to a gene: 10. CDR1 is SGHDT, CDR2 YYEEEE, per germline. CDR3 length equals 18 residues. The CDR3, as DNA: TGTGCCAGCAGCATCTTAGCTAGCGGGGGGTATAGCACAGATACGCAGTATTTT. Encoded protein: CASSILASGGYSTDTQYF. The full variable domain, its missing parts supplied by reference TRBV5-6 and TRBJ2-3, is DAGVTQSPTHLIKTRGQQVTLRCSPKSGHDTVSWYQQALGQGPQFIFQYYEEEERQRGNFPDRFSGHQFPNYSSELNVNALLLGDSALYLCASSILASGGYSTDTQYFGPGTRLTVL.

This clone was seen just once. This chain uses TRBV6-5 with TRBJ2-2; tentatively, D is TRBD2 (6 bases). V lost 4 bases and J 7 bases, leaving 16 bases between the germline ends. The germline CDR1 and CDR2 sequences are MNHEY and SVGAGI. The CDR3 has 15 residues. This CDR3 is CASSSPGREDGELFF. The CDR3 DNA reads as TGTGCCAGCAGTTCCCCCGGGCGGGAAGACGGGGAGCTGTTTTTT.

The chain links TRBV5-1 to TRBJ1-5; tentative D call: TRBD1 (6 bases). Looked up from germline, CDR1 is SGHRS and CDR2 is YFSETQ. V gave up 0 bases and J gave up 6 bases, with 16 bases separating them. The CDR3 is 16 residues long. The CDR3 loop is CASSLEGGYEGQPQHF. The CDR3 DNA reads TGCGCCAGCAGCTTGGAGGGGGGTTATGAAGGTCAGCCCCAGCATTTT. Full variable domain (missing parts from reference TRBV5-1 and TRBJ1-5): KAGVTQTPRYLIKTRGQQVTLSCSPISGHRSVSWYQQTPGQGLQFLFEYFSETQRNKGNFPGRFSGRQFSNSRSEMNVSTLELGDSALYLCASSLEGGYEGQPQHFGDGTRLSIL.

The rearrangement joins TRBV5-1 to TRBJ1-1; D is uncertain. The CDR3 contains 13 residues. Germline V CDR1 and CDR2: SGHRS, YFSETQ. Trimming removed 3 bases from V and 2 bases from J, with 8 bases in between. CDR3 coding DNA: TGCGCCAGCAGCTCCCGAATAAACACTGAAGCTTTCTTT. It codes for CASSSRINTEAFF.

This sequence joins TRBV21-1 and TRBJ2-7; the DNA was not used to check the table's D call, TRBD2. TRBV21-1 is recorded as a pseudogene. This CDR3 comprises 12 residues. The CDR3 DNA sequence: TGTGCCAGCAGCAAACGTCGGGGGGAGCAGTACTTC. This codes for CASSKRRGEQYF.

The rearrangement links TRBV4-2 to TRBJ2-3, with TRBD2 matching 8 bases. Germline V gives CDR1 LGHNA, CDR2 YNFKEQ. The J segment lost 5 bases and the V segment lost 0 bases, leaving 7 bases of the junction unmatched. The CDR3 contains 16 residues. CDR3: CASSQDFAGGGDTQYF. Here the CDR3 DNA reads TGTGCCAGCAGCCAAGATTTCGCCGGGGGGGGAGATACGCAGTATTTT.

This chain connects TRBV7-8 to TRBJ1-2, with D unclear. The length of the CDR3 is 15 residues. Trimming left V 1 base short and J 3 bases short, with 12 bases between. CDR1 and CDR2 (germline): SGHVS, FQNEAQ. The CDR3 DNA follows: TGTGCCAGCAGCTTAGATGGCGCGGGCCACTATGGCTACACCTTC. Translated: CASSLDGAGHYGYTF.

CDR3 DNA sequence: TGTGCCAGCAGCCCAGCGGGGGCCTACAATGAGCAGTTCTTC. As protein: CASSPAGAYNEQFF. This chain links TRBV7-3 with TRBJ2-1, with 8 nucleotides matching TRBD2. CDR1 is SGHTA, CDR2 FQGTGA, per germline. This CDR3 is 14 amino acids long. Losses at the gene ends were 5 bases for V and 2 bases for J; bases not matched to a gene: 2. The whole variable domain, remainder taken from reference TRBV7-3 and TRBJ2-1, is GAGVSQTPSNKVTEKGKYVELRCDPISGHTALYWYRQSLGQGPEFLIYFQGTGAADDSGLPNDRFFAVRPEGSVSTLKIQRTERGDSAVYLCASSPAGAYNEQFFGPGTRLTVL.

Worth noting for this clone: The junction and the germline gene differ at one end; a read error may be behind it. The CDR3 coding sequence is TGTGCTAGCAGCTTAACAGGGGGCTCTACGCAGTATTTT. Its protein is CASSLTGGSTQYF. J is TRBJ2-3 and V is TRBV7-7, with TRBD1 matching over 9 bases. Per the germline V gene, CDR1 is SSHAT and CDR2 is FNYEAQ (reference sequence). This CDR3 is 13 amino acids long.

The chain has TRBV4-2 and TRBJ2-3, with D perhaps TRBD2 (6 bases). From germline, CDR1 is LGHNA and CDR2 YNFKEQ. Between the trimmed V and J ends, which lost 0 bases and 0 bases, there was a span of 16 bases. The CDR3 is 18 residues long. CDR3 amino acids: CASSQDSGLWLSTDTQYF. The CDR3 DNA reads TGTGCCAGCAGCCAAGACTCCGGACTATGGCTTAGCACAGATACGCAGTATTTT.

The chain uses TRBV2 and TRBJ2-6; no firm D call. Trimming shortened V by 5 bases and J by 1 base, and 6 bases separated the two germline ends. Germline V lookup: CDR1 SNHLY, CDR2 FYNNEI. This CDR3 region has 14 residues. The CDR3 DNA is TGTGCCAGCAGTACCGAATCTGGGGCCAACGTCCTGACTTTC. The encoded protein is CASSTESGANVLTF.

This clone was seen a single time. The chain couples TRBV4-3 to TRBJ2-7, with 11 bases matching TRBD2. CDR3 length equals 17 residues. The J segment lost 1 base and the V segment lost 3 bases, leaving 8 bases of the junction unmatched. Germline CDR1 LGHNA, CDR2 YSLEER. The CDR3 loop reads CASSQTLAGGLSYEQYF. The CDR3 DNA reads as TGCGCCAGCAGCCAGACCCTAGCGGGGGGCCTGTCCTACGAGCAGTACTTC.

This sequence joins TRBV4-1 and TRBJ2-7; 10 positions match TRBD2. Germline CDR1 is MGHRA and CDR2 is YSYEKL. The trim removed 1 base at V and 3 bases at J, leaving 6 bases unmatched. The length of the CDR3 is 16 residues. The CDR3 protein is CASSQVLAGGNYEQYF. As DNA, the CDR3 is TGCGCCAGCAGCCAAGTATTAGCGGGGGGTAACTACGAGCAGTACTTC.

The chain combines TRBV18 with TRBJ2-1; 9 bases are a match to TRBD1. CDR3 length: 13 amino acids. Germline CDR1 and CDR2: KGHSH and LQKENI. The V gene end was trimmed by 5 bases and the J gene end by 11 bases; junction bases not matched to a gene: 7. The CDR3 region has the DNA TGTGCCAGCTCAACAGGACAGGGGCTAAAGCAGTTCTTC. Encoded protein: CASSTGQGLKQFF.

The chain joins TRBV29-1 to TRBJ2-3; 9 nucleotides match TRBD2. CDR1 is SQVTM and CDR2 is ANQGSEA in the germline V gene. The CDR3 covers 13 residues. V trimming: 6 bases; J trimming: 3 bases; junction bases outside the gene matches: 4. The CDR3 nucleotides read TGCAGCGTGCGGAGCGGGGGGACAGATACGCAGTATTTT. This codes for CSVRSGGTDTQYF.

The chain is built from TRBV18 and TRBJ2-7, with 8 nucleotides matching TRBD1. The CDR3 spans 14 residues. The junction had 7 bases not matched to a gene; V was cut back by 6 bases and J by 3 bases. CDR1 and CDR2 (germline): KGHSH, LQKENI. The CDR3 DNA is TGTGCCAGCTCTACCGGACAGGGTGGCTACGAGCAGTACTTC. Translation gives CASSTGQGGYEQYF.

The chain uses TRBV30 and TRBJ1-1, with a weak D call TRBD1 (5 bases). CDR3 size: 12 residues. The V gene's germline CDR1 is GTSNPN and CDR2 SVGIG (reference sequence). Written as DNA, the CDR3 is TGTGGTTCATGGGGGGGGGTCACTGAAGCTTTCTTT. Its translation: CGSWGGVTEAFF.

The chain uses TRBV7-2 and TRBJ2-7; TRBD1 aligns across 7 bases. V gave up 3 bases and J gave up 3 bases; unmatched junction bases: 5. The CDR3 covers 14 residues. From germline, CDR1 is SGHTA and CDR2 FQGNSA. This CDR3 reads CASSLGTAYYEQYF. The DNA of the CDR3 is TGTGCCAGCAGCTTGGGGACAGCCTACTACGAGCAGTACTTC. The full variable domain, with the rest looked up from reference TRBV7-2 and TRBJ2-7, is GAGVSQSPSNKVTEKGKDVELRCDPISGHTALYWYRQSLGQGLEFLIYFQGNSAPDKSGLPSDRFSAERTGGSVSTLTIQRTQQEDSAVYLCASSLGTAYYEQYFGPGTRLTVT.

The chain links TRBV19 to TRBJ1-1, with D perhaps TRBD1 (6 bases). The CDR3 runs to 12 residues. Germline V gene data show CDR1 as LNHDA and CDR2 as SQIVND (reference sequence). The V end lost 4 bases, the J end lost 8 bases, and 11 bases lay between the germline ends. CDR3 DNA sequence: TGTGCCAGTAGTACACAGGGATCAGAAGCTTTCTTT. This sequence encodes CASSTQGSEAFF.

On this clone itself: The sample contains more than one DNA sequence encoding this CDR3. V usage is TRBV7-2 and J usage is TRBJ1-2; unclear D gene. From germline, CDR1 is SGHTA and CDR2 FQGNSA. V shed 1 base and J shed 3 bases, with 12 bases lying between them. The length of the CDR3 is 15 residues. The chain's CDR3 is CASSLGPTRDYGYTF. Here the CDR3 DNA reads TGTGCCAGCAGCTTAGGGCCCACACGGGACTATGGCTACACCTTC.

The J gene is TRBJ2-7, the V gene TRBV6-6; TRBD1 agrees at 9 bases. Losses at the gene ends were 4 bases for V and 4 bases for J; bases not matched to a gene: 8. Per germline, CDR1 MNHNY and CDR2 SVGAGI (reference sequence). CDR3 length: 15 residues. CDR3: CASSFTDRGGYEQYF. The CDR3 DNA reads TGTGCCAGCAGTTTCACCGACAGGGGGGGGTACGAGCAGTACTTC.

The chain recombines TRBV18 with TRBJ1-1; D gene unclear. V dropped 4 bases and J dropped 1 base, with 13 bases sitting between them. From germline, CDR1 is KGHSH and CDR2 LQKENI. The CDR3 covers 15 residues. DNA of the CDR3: TGTGCCAGCTCACTATTGTCAGGAGCGAACACTGAAGCTTTCTTT. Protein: CASSLLSGANTEAFF.

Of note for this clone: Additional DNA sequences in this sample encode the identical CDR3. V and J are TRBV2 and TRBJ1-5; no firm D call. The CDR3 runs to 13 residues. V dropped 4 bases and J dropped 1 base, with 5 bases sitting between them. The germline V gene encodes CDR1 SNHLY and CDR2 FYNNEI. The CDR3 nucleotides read TGTGCCAGCAGTGGGGAGAGCAATCAGCCCCAGCATTTT. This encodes CASSGESNQPQHF.

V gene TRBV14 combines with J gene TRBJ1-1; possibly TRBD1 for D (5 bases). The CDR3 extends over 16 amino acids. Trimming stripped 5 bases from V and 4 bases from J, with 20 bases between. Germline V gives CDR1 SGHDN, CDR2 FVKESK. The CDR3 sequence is CASSLNHYLGPTEAFF. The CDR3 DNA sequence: TGTGCCAGCAGCTTAAATCACTACCTGGGGCCCACTGAAGCTTTCTTT. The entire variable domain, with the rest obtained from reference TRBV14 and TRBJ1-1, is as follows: EAGVTQFPSHSVIEKGQTVTLRCDPISGHDNLYWYRRVMGKEIKFLLHFVKESKQDESGMPNNRFLAERTGGTYSTLKVQPAELEDSGVYFCASSLNHYLGPTEAFFGQGTRLTVV.

CDR3 coding DNA: TGTGCCAGCAGCCCGGGACAAGTCTATGGCTACACCTTC. Protein: CASSPGQVYGYTF. The rearrangement joins TRBV7-2 to TRBJ1-2; perhaps TRBD1 as D (6 bases). The V end was cut by 5 bases, the J end by 4 bases, with 11 bases between. The CDR3 covers 13 residues. Germline-derived CDR1 and CDR2 are SGHTA and FQGNSA.

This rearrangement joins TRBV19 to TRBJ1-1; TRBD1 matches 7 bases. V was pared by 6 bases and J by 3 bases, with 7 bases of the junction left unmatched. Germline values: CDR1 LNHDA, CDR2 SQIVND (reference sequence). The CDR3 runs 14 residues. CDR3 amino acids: CASSLQGSHTEAFF. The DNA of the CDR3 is TGTGCCAGTAGCCTACAGGGGAGTCACACTGAAGCTTTCTTT.

CDR3: CASSLGALGAGELFF. CDR3 in DNA: TGCGCCAGCAGCTTAGGTGCCCTGGGAGCCGGGGAGCTGTTTTTT. This sequence joins TRBV5-1 and TRBJ2-2; perhaps TRBD2 as D (5 bases). Germline lookup yields CDR1 SGHRS and CDR2 YFSETQ. The CDR3 loop spans 15 amino acids. Trimming left V 2 bases short and J 6 bases short, with 14 bases between.

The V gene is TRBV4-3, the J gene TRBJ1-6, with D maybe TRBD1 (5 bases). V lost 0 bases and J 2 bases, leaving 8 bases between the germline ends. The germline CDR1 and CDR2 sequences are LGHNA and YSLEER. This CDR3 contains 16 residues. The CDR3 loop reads CASSQDSTAYNSPLHF. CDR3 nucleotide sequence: TGCGCCAGCAGCCAAGATTCGACAGCCTATAATTCACCCCTCCACTTT.